This T cell receptor beta chain comes out of a study of cytomegalovirus exposure and HLA in healthy donors. The study's findings and limits: The classifier reportedly diagnosed cytomegalovirus status with high sensitivity and specificity. Immune exposure information available was restricted to CMV serostatus. Investigators reported about 160 TCR beta chains as tied to cytomegalovirus. TCR beta sequences reportedly predicted the HLA-A and HLA-B alleles of most subjects accurately.

The V gene's germline CDR1 is MNHEY and CDR2 SVGAGI. This CDR3 is built from 14 residues. V gave up 7 bases and J gave up 1 base; unmatched junction bases: 5. Researchers ran the PCR with 60 Vbeta and 13 Jbeta primers. Measured with immunoSEQ multiplex PCR; TCRdb has only the in-frame clones, and not every one. Among some 87,000 clones, around 79% were seen once, and the ten largest hold 5.5% to 7%. To note about this clone: Its antigen is unidentified.

The sequence derives from a man younger than 35 in good health and CMV-seropositive. The specimen was PBMCs. The chain joins TRBV6-5 to TRBJ2-3; TRBD2 aligns across 7 bases. The CDR3: CASTRGRGTDTQYF. The CDR3 nucleotides are TGTGCCAGCACCCGGGGGAGGGGCACAGATACGCAGTATTTT.